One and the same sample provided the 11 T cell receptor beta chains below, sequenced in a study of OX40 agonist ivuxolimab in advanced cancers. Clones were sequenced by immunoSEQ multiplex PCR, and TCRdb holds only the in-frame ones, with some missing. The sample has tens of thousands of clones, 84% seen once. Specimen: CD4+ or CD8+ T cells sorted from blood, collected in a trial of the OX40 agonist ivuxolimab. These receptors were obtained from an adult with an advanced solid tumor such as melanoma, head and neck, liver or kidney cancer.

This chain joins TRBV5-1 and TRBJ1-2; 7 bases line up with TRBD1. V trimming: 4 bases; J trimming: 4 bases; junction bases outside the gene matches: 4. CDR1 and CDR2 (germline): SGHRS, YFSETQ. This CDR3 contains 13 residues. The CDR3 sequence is CASSPDRVYGYTF. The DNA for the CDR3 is TGCGCCAGCAGCCCTGACAGGGTCTATGGCTACACCTTC.

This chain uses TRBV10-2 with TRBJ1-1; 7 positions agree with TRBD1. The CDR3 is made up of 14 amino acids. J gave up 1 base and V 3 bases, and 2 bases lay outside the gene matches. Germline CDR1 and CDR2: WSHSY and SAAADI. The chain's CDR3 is CASSDQGGNTEAFF. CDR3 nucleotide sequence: TGCGCCAGCAGTGATCAGGGGGGGAACACTGAAGCTTTCTTT.

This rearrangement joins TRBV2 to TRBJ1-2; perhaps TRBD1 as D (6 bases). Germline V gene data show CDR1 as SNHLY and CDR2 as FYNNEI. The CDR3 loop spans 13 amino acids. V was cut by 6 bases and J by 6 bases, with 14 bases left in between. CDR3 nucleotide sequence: TGTGCCAGCAGCGGCCGGCAGGGGAATGGCTACACCTTC. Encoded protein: CASSGRQGNGYTF.

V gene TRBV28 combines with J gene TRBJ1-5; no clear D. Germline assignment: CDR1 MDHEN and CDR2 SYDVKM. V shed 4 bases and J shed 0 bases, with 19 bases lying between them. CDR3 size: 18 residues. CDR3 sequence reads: CASSWALFKTYSNQPQHF. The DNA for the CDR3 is TGTGCCAGCAGTTGGGCCCTCTTTAAAACTTATAGCAATCAGCCCCAGCATTTT.

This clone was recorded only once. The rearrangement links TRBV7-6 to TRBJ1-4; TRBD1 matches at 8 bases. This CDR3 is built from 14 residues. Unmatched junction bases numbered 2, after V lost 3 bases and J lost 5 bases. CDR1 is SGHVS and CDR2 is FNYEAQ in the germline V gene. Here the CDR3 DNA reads TGTGCCAGCAGCTTTCGACAGGGGAATGAAAAACTGTTTTTT. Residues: CASSFRQGNEKLFF. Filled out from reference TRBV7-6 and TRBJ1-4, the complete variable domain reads GAGVSQSPRYKVTKRGQDVALRCDPISGHVSLYWYRQALGQGPEFLTYFNYEAQQDKSGLPNDRFSAERPEGSISTLTIQRTEQRDSAMYRCASSFRQGNEKLFFGSGTQLSVL.

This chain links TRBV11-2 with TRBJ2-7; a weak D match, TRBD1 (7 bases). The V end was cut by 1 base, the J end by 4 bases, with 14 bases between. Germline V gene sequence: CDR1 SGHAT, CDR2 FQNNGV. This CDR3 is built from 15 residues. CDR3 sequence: CASSLVGQGGYEQYF. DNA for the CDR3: TGTGCCAGCAGCTTAGTAGGTCAGGGGGGATACGAGCAGTACTTC.

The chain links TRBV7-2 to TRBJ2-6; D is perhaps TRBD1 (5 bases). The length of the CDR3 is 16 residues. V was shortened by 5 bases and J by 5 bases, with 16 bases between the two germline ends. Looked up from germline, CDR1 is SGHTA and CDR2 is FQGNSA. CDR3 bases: TGTGCCAGCAGCCTACACGGACAAAGTCGGGCCAACGTCCTGACTTTC. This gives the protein CASSLHGQSRANVLTF.

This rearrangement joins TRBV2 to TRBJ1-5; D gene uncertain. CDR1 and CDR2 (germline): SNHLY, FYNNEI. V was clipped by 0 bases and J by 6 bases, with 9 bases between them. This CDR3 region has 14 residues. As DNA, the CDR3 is TGTGCCAGCAGTGAAGCGCGGGTGAGTCAGCCCCAGCATTTT. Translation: CASSEARVSQPQHF.

For the CDR3, the DNA is TGTGCCAGCCGACAGGGTGGAGAAAAACTGTTTTTT. Residues: CASRQGGEKLFF. This rearrangement joins TRBV6-5 to TRBJ1-4, with TRBD1 identical over 7 bases. J was trimmed by 8 bases and V by 8 bases; bases with no gene match: 5. The CDR3 has 12 amino acids. CDR1 and CDR2 from the germline V gene are MNHEY and SVGAGI.

CDR3 residues: CASSSLQGNTIYF. The CDR3 DNA reads TGTGCCAGCAGTTCGTTACAGGGAAACACCATATATTTT. V gene TRBV6-1 combines with J gene TRBJ1-3; unclear D gene. Trimming shortened V by 5 bases and J by 4 bases, and 9 bases separated the two germline ends. This CDR3 spans 13 amino acids. Germline assignment: CDR1 MNHNS and CDR2 SASEGT.

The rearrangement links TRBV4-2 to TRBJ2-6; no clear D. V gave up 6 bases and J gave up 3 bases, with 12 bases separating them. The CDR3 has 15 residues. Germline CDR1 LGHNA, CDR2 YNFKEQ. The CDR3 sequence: CASRVDWFGANVLTF. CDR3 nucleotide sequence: TGTGCCAGCAGAGTTGACTGGTTTGGGGCCAACGTCCTGACTTTC.